These 9 T cell receptor beta chains originate from one sample sequenced in a study of regulatory T cells in long-lasting Graves disease. CDR3 regions were amplified by Arm-PCR using iRepertoire HTBI primers to build TCR beta libraries. In TCRdb, the multiplex PCR reads were re-called with MiXCR into one record per CDR3 protein. The repertoire consists of 500,000 to 700,000 distinct CDR3 sequences, with approximately 31% occurring once and the leading ten covering roughly 46%. Time point indicated: persistent/refractory GD, antithyroid drugs over 5 years with positive TRAb. The authors made the TCR library using RNA they extracted from PBMCs. The specimen comprised peripheral blood mononuclear cells (PBMCs), sampled when the disease was refractory, from a patient treated with antithyroid drugs. Source of these receptors: a female donor with Graves disease.

The rearrangement links TRBV5-1 to TRBJ2-7, with no clear D. Germline V lookup: CDR1 SGHRS, CDR2 YFSETQ. V was pared by 1 base and J by 0 bases, with 11 bases between. The CDR3 spans 15 residues. The CDR3 nucleotides are TGCGCCAGCAGCTTGTCACCGGTCGTCTCCTACGAGCAGTACTTC. Translating gives CASSLSPVVSYEQYF.

This clonotype occurred a few times. This sequence joins TRBV27 and TRBJ2-7; 9 bases are shared with TRBD1. CDR1 MNHEY and CDR2 SMNVEV come from the germline V gene (reference sequence). After removal of 6 bases from V and 1 base from J, the junction contained 10 bases not matched to a gene. The CDR3 loop spans 16 amino acids. The CDR3 spells CASSHTWTGESYEQYF. CDR3 sequence (DNA): TGTGCCAGCAGCCACACCTGGACAGGGGAGTCCTACGAGCAGTACTTC.

The chain carries TRBV20-1 and TRBJ2-3; D unresolved. V was shortened by 0 bases and J by 2 bases, with 12 bases between the two germline ends. Germline V CDR1 and CDR2: DFQATT, SNEGSKA (reference sequence). The CDR3 has 15 residues. CDR3 sequence reads: CSARDPAKNTDTQYF. The CDR3 DNA reads TGCAGTGCTAGAGATCCTGCAAAAAACACAGATACGCAGTATTTT.

The chain couples TRBV3-1 to TRBJ2-5, with D unclear. Trimming left V 5 bases short and J 2 bases short, with 6 bases between. The germline V gene encodes CDR1 LGHDT and CDR2 YNNKEL (reference sequence). The CDR3 covers 12 residues. CDR3 residues: CASSIRQETQYF. CDR3 nucleotides: TGTGCCAGCAGCATTAGACAAGAGACCCAGTACTTC.

This clonotype was seen repeatedly, ten times or more. This chain uses TRBV12-3 or TRBV12-4 with TRBJ1-4; 11 nucleotides align to TRBD1. The ends lost 6 bases at V and 8 bases at J; junction bases unmatched: 8. CDR3 length: 15 residues. DNA for the CDR3: TGTGCCAGCAGCCAACCCCGGACAGGGGGCGAAAAACTGTTTTTT. Amino acid sequence: CASSQPRTGGEKLFF.

This rearrangement joins TRBV5-1 to TRBJ2-2, with TRBD2 matching 9 bases. Germline values: CDR1 SGHRS, CDR2 YFSETQ. The CDR3 contains 17 residues. V trimming: 2 bases; J trimming: 5 bases; junction bases outside the gene matches: 10. The CDR3 DNA follows: TGCGCCAGCAGCTTCATCCTAGCGGGAATATCAACCGGGGAGCTGTTTTTT. Its protein product is CASSFILAGISTGELFF.

At least ten counts were recorded for this clonotype. The chain has TRBV6-1 and TRBJ1-1; D unclear. Germline CDR1 is MNHNS and CDR2 is SASEGT. The CDR3 spans 12 residues. V was shortened by 4 bases and J by 5 bases, with 8 bases between the two germline ends. The CDR3 nucleotides are TGTGCCAGCAGTGGTTGGCGGACTGAAGCTTTCTTT. Translation gives CASSGWRTEAFF.

The chain couples TRBV5-1 to TRBJ1-1; TRBD1 matches at 7 bases. V dropped 5 bases and J dropped 6; count of bases not matched to a gene: 4. The CDR3 extends over 12 amino acids. The germline V gene encodes CDR1 SGHRS and CDR2 YFSETQ. In DNA, the CDR3 is TGCGCCAGCAGAAGGGACAGCTCTGAAGCTTTCTTT. It encodes CASRRDSSEAFF.

This clonotype was seen only a few times. The chain joins TRBV29-1 to TRBJ1-1, with D tentatively TRBD1 (6 bases). Germline CDR1 reads SQVTM; CDR2 reads ANQGSEA. V was cut by 6 bases and J by 1 base, with 15 bases left in between. CDR3 length equals 14 residues. The CDR3 is CSVDLRGANTEAFF. The CDR3 bases are TGCAGCGTAGACCTCCGGGGGGCGAACACTGAAGCTTTCTTT.